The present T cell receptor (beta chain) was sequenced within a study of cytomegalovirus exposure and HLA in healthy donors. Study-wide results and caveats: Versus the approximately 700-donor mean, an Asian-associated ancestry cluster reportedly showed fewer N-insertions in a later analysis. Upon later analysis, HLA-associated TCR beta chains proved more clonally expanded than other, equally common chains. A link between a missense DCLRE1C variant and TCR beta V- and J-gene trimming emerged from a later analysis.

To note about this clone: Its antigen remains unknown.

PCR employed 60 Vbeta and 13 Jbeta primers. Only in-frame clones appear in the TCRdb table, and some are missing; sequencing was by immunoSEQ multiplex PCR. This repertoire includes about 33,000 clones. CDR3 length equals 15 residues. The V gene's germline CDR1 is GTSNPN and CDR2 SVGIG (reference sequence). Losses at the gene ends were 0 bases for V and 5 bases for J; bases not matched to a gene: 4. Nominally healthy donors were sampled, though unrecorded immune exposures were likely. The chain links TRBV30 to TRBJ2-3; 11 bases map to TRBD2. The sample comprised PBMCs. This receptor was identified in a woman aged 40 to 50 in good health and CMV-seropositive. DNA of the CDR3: TGTGCCTGGAGTGTACTAGCGGGAGTTATAGATACGCAGTATTTT. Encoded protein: CAWSVLAGVIDTQYF.